A single sample gave rise to the 10 T cell receptor beta chains below, sequenced in a study of blood T cell repertoires in COVID-19. Clones were sequenced by immunoSEQ multiplex PCR, and TCRdb holds only the in-frame ones, with some missing. The table records under 150,000 clones, about 80% of them present only once. Specimen: peripheral blood. The receptors were sampled from a woman of 80 years or more in a cohort sampled during active or convalescent COVID-19.

The CDR3 sequence is CASRTQLRVNEKLFF. CDR3 coding DNA: TGTGCCAGCAGAACTCAGTTGCGGGTTAATGAAAAACTGTTTTTT. V is TRBV6-5 and J is TRBJ1-4; D gene ambiguous. The CDR3 is 15 residues long. V was shortened by 6 bases and J by 4 bases, with 15 bases between the two germline ends. CDR1 is MNHEY and CDR2 is SVGAGI in the germline V gene.

V gene TRBV21-1 combines with J gene TRBJ1-5; the table gives TRBD1 as D, unverified against the DNA. TRBV21-1 represents a pseudogene. The CDR3 is 19 residues long. This chain's CDR3 is CASSEESRDRALSNQPQHF. The CDR3 DNA follows: TGTGCCAGCAGCGAAGAGTCCCGGGACAGGGCCCTTAGCAATCAGCCCCAGCATTTT.

The chain is built from TRBV10-3 and TRBJ2-7; 7 bases are a match to TRBD1. The length of the CDR3 is 12 residues. CDR1 is ENHRY and CDR2 is SYGVKD in the germline V gene. DNA of the CDR3: TGTGCGAACAGGGGCCAACCCTACGAGCAGTACGTC. Its protein product is CANRGQPYEQYV.

The chain has TRBV19 and TRBJ1-5; the match to TRBD1 covers 7 bases. The germline V gene has CDR1 LNHDA and CDR2 SQIVND (reference sequence). This CDR3 comprises 14 residues. Losses at the gene ends were 4 bases for V and 9 bases for J; bases not matched to a gene: 9. This chain's CDR3 is CASSTRQGWGPQHF. DNA for the CDR3: TGTGCCAGTAGTACACGACAGGGCTGGGGGCCCCAGCATTTT.

The rearrangement uses TRBV7-6 and TRBJ2-4; 8 bases fit TRBD2. Germline V gives CDR1 SGHVS, CDR2 FNYEAQ. V trimming: 5 bases; J trimming: 7 bases; junction bases outside the gene matches: 10. The CDR3 has 15 amino acids. CDR3 amino acids: CASSRGGGGQNIQYF. Written as DNA, the CDR3 is TGTGCCAGCAGCCGTGGCGGCGGGGGGCAGAACATTCAGTACTTC.

The chain joins TRBV6-5 to TRBJ2-1; 11 nucleotides match TRBD2. The V and J ends lost 7 bases and 9 bases, in that order; junction bases with no gene match: 5. Germline V gives CDR1 MNHEY, CDR2 SVGAGI. This CDR3 region has 13 residues. The CDR3 loop is CASKLAGVSEQFF. Written as DNA, the CDR3 is TGTGCCAGCAAACTAGCGGGGGTGAGTGAGCAGTTCTTC.

The chain recombines TRBV27 with TRBJ2-3; D is perhaps TRBD2 (6 bases). Germline V gene lookup returns CDR1 MNHEY and CDR2 SMNVEV (reference sequence). Between the trimmed V and J ends, which lost 2 bases and 6 bases, there was a span of 15 bases. The CDR3 is made up of 15 amino acids. The CDR3 DNA reads TGTGCCAGCAGTTTAACGGCGCTAGCGTTTGATACGCAGTATTTT. Its translation: CASSLTALAFDTQYF.

In its sample, this clone was seen once. The rearrangement links TRBV6-4 to TRBJ1-1; a possible D gene is TRBD1 (5 bases). There are 13 residues in the CDR3. Germline loops: CDR1 MRHNA, CDR2 SNTAGT. V shed 4 bases and J shed 4 bases, with 10 bases lying between them. The CDR3 region has the DNA TGTGCCAGCAGTGCGCTCGGGGGCACTGAAGCTTTCTTT. Translating gives CASSALGGTEAFF.

The genes are TRBV7-3 and TRBJ2-2; TRBD2 matches 9 bases. Germline lookup yields CDR1 SGHTA and CDR2 FQGTGA. Losses at the gene ends were 2 bases for V and 5 bases for J; bases not matched to a gene: 9. The CDR3 has 17 residues. The CDR3 here is CASSLVGSGGLTGELFF. The CDR3 nucleotides are TGTGCCAGCAGCTTAGTTGGTAGCGGGGGTTTAACCGGGGAGCTGTTTTTT.

The chain couples TRBV28 to TRBJ2-5, with TRBD1 identical over 10 bases. From germline, CDR1 is MDHEN and CDR2 SYDVKM. The CDR3 consists of 18 residues. V was clipped by 5 bases and J by 1 base; unmatched bases: 13. The CDR3 DNA reads as TGTGCCAGCAGTGTCGGGACAGGGGTACTAGCGAGCCAAGAGACCCAGTACTTC. Its translation: CASSVGTGVLASQETQYF.